The source of this TCR beta chain is a study of human T cells and chemical hapten exposure. TCRdb re-analysed the RACE reads in MiXCR, keeping a single row per CDR3 protein. The data contain approximately 85,000 distinct CDR3 sequences, about 10% of them seen just once; the ten biggest clones take up roughly 2.3%. The time point here: patch test 2, 6 weeks after DPC sensitization. Treatment specified: therapeutic diphenylcyclopropenone sensitization with weekly scalp DPC. The sample holds many counts of this clonotype. CDR3 length: 13 amino acids. Deletions cut 4 bases from V and 4 bases from J, with 14 bases between. Per the germline V gene, CDR1 is SQVTM and CDR2 is ANQGSEA.

The source is a woman in her 30s with alopecia areata. Some clones in this sample may be carry-over from other donors' samples. V and J are TRBV29-1 and TRBJ2-7; D may be TRBD1 or TRBD2 (5 bases each). Material: whole blood, obtained in connection with sensitization to the hapten diphenylcyclopropenone (DPC). CDR3 DNA: TGCAGCGTTGTGGAGGACAAGCCTTACGAGCAGTACTTC. It yields the protein CSVVEDKPYEQYF.